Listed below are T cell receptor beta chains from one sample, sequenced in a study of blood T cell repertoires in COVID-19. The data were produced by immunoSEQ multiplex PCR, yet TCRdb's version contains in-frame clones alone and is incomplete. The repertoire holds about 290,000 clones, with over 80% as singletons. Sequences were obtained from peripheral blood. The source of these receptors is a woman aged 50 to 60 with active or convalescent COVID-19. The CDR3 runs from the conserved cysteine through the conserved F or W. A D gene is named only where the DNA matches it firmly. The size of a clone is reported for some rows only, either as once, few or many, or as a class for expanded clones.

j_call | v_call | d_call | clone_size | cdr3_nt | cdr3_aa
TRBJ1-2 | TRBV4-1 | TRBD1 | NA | TGCGCCAGCAGCCAAGAGGGTGGACAGGGCTATGGCTACACCTTC | CASSQEGGQGYGYTF
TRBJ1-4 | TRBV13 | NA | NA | TGTGCCAGCAGCCTCAGGACAACTAATGAAAAACTGTTTTTT | CASSLRTTNEKLFF
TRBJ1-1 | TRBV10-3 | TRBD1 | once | TGTGCCATTACCGGGACAGAGAACACTGAAGCTTTCTTT | CAITGTENTEAFF
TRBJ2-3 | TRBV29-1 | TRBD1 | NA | TGCAGCGCTGCGGGACAGGCTAAAGATACGCAGTATTTT | CSAAGQAKDTQYF
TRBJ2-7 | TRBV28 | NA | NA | TGTGCCAGCAGTTTCCAAGACTCCGCCTACGAGCAGTACTTC | CASSFQDSAYEQYF
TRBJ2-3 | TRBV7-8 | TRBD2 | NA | TGTGCCAGCAGCCTCTTGAGCGGGAGAAATACGCAGTATTTT | CASSLLSGRNTQYF
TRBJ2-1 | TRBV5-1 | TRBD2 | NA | TGCGCCAGCAGCCGCTCGGGACTAGGTTACAATGAGCAGTTCTTC | CASSRSGLGYNEQFF
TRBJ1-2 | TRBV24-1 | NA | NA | TGTGCCACCAGTGGCCCGGTGGGGGGTAGGAACTATGGCTACACCTTC | CATSGPVGGRNYGYTF
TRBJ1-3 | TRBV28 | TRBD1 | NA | TGTGCCAGCAGTTTTTATGGACAGGGACGAGGAAACACCATATATTTT | CASSFYGQGRGNTIYF
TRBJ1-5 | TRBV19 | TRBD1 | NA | TGTGCCAGTAGTAACAGGGGGCAGCGACAGCCCCAGCATTTT | CASSNRGQRQPQHF
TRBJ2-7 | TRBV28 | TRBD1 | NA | TGTGCCAGCAGTTTGTATCGGGGACAGGGGGCTGAGGAGCAGTACTTC | CASSLYRGQGAEEQYF
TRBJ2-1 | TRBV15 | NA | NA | TGTGCCACCAGCCCCCAGGGGGGAGCCTACAATGAGCAGTTCTTC | CATSPQGGAYNEQFF
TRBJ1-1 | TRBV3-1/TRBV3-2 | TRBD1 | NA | TGTGCCAGCAGCCAACCTACCGGGACAGCCGCGAACACTGAAGCTTTCTTT | CASSQPTGTAANTEAFF
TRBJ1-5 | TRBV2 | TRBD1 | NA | TGTGCCAGCAGTGGACAGGGCCGTAATCAGCCCCAGCATTTT | CASSGQGRNQPQHF
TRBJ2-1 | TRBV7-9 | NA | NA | TGTGCCAGCAGCTTCGAGGGAATTGAGCAGTTCTTC | CASSFEGIEQFF
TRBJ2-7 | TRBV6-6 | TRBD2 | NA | TGTGCCGCGACTAGCGGGAGGAACAGCGGCATGAACGAGCAGTACTTC | CAATSGRNSGMNEQYF
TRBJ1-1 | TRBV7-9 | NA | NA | TGTGCCAGCAGCTTACCAGTCAGAAGAAACACTGAAGCTTTCTTT | CASSLPVRRNTEAFF
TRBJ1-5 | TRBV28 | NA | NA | TGTGCCAGCAGTTTAGGTCCAGATAGCAATCAGCCCCAGCATTTT | CASSLGPDSNQPQHF
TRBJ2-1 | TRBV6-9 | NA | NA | TGTGCCAGCAGTCCGTGTAGCAATGAGCAGTTCTTC | CASSPCSNEQFF
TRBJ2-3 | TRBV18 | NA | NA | TGTGCCAGCTCACCACCTTGGCAGGCTGGGACAGATACGCAGTATTTT | CASSPPWQAGTDTQYF
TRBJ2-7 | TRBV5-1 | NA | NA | TGCGCCAGCAGCTTGGAATTCAGCTCCTACGAGCAGTACTTC | CASSLEFSSYEQYF
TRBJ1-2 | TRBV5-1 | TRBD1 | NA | TGCGCCAGCAGCTTGGGGGGACAGGGACGCTATGGCTACACCTTC | CASSLGGQGRYGYTF
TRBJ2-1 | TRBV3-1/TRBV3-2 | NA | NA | TGTGCCAGCAGCCAAGACGCGACTACAGTCAATGAGCAGTTCTTC | CASSQDATTVNEQFF
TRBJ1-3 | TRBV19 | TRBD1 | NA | TGTGCCAGTAGACAGGGGTCTACTGGAAACACCATATATTTT | CASRQGSTGNTIYF
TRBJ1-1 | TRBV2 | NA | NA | TGTGCCAGCAGTAGACCCTGGGAGGGGAACACTGAAGCTTTCTTT | CASSRPWEGNTEAFF
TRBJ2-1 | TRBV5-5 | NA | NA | TGTGCCAGCAGCCCCCGACAGAGCTCCTACAATGAGCAGTTCTTC | CASSPRQSSYNEQFF
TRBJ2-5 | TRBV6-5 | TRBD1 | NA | TGTGCCAGCAGCCTGGGACAGCTCAAAGAGACCCAGTACTTC | CASSLGQLKETQYF
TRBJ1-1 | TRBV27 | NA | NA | TGTGCCAGCAACCAGGCCCGGAACGGTAACACTGAAGCTTTCTTT | CASNQARNGNTEAFF
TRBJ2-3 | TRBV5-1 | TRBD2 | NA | TGCGCCAGCAGCTTGGATAGCGGGAGCACAGATACGCAGTATTTT | CASSLDSGSTDTQYF
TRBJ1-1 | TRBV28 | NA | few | TGTGCCAGCACAGGGATCACTGAAGCTTTCTTT | CASTGITEAFF
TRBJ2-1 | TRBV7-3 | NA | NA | TGTGCCAGCAGCTGGGGCAGGGGTAACAATGAGCAGTTCTTC | CASSWGRGNNEQFF
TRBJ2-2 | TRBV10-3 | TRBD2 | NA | TGTGCCATCGGGGGACTAGCGGGAGGTGGCACCGGGGAGCTGTTTTTT | CAIGGLAGGGTGELFF
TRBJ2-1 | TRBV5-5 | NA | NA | TGTGCCAGCAGCCTGAGTGCAAATGAGCAGTTCTTC | CASSLSANEQFF
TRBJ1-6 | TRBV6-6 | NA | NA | TGTGCCAGCAGTTCCAGACAGGTTAATTCACCCCTCCACTTT | CASSSRQVNSPLHF
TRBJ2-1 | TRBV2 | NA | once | TGTGCCAGCAGTGAGTATGCAGGGAATGAGCAGTTCTTC | CASSEYAGNEQFF
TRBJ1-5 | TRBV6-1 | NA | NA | TGTGCCAGCAGTGAAGGGGGCCTAGTTGGTCAGCCCCAGCATTTT | CASSEGGLVGQPQHF
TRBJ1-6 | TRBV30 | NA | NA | TGTGCCTGGAGCTCTCCTGCCGCGGGGAATTCACCCCTCCACTTT | CAWSSPAAGNSPLHF